This T cell receptor (beta chain) was observed in a study of T cells in Graves' hyperthyroidism and ophthalmopathy (dated by TCRdb to the late 2010s). In terms of the full investigation: Peripheral blood was collected at initial diagnosis, before any treatment. In more than 5 Graves' hyperthyroidism patients, the study also compared T-cell repertoires from thyroid tissue with T-cell repertoires from blood. The 95 to 100 discovery patients were randomly split 7:3 into training and test sets. Once sampling was done, hyperthyroidism patients were given methimazole at a starting dose of 30 mg daily, whereas ophthalmopathy patients were given high-dose intravenous methylprednisolone. TCR Vbeta CDR3 sequencing of 135 peripheral blood samples (fewer than 45 ophthalmopathy, roughly 74 hyperthyroidism and 17 progressor patients) is reported in the paper. Whether ophthalmopathy could be predicted prospectively was tested in an independent validation cohort made up of roughly 19 hyperthyroidism patients plus 17 patients who later progressed to ophthalmopathy. A discovery cohort of about 100 patients, about 40 with Graves' ophthalmopathy and approximately 60 with stable Graves' hyperthyroidism, was used to find distinguishing TCR V-J signatures.

The TCR beta CDR3 regions were amplified from RNA transcripts. A first-round RT-PCR of the TCR CDR3 used the HTBI primer set with the Qiagen OneStep RT-PCR kit. A second multiplex PCR round built the libraries, followed by size selection and purification. The libraries were sequenced on an Illumina HiSeq2000 using paired-end 100 bp reads. On the study's bioinformatics: Raw data were processed with SOAPnuke, discarding reads with adapters, uncalled bases, mean Phred below 15, or no exact constant-primer or identifier match. High-quality paired reads were merged using COPE v1.2.5, and each unique nucleotide sequence was defined as a clonotype. Clonotypes were aligned to IMGT TRBV, TRBD and TRBJ reference segments using MiTCR v1.1. Only V-J combinations with frequency above 0.0001, covering approximately 99% of repertoires, were analysed. The TCS score was defined as the ratio of F50 (clonal expansion) to E x V (chaos), calculated using BLOSUM62-based TCRdist between CDR3 peptides within each V-J. Welch's t-statistics and random forest reduced approximately 520 V-J features to about 12, which were used in a naive Bayes classifier (R e1071). Using fastp at Q25 and MiXCR, TCRdb reprocessed the public reads and kept productive beta chains. Identical CDR3 protein sequences are pooled into one entry, listed with their most common genes and DNA. The V and J calls were not made by the authors but by TCRdb's processing. This sample gives fewer than 600,000 distinct CDR3 sequences in total; over 13% of them show up just once. The ten largest clones represent less than 20% of the sample.

From V the trimming removes 3 bases and from J it removes 5 bases, while the gene matches leave 6 bases of the junction unaccounted for. According to the germline V gene, CDR1 reads SGDLS and CDR2 reads YYNGEE. Counted from cysteine to phenylalanine, this CDR3 has 15 amino acids. Only the CDR3 DNA stays, 45 bases, in frame from base 1. Stable Graves' hyperthyroidism was defined as the absence of progression to ophthalmopathy over 18 months of follow-up. The hyperthyroidism patients were between 18 and 65 years old and newly diagnosed, with a disease duration of less than 2 months. Exclusion was applied to patients with uncontrolled infections, other autoimmune diseases, pregnancy or lactation. Diagnoses were established on the basis of clinical symptoms, serum thyroxine and TRAb, thyroid ultrasound, and orbital computed tomography. PBMCs were separated from 10 ml of fresh peripheral blood using Ficoll-Paque density gradient centrifugation. Trizol reagent was used to extract total RNA, and RNA quality was then checked on an Agilent 2100 Bioanalyzer.

What the research found in general, with its limitations: A model built on a 13 V-J signature distinguished ophthalmopathy from stable hyperthyroidism, reaching around 88% sensitivity and 81% to 83% specificity in cross-validation and 80%/75% in testing. Most expanded thyroid clonotypes (frequency above 0.001) were also found in blood, which suggests that blood repertoires may mirror thyroid immune responses. Sample size was not statistically predetermined, and investigators were not blinded to group allocation. In validation, the model predicted progression to ophthalmopathy with approximately 71% sensitivity and approximately 78% specificity, a median of 6.5 months before onset.

This clonotype was recorded many times. The specificity of this receptor is unknown. No base quality values were provided; no much bigger clone lies one nucleotide off. Material: blood. The receptor was derived from a woman between 18 and 30 years old with Graves' hyperthyroidism. The chain employs TRBV9 and TRBJ1-2; the junction holds 11 bases that match TRBD1. The CDR3 amino acid sequence is: CASSAQGQGVYGYTF. The nucleotide sequence reads TGTGCCAGCAGCGCCCAGGGACAGGGGGTGTATGGCTACACCTTC.